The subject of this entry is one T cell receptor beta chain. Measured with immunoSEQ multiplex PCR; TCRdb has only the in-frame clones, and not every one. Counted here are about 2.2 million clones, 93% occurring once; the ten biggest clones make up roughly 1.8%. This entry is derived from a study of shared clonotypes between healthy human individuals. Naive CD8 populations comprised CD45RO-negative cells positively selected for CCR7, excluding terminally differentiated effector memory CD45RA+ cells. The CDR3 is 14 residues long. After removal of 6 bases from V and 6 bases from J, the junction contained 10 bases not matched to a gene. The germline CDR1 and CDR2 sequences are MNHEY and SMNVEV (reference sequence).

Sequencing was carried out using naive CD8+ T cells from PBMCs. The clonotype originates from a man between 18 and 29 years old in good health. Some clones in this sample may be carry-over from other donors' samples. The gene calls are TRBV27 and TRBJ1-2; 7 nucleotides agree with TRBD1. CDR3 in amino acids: CASSEEQGTHGYTF. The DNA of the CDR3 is TGTGCCAGCAGCGAAGAACAGGGGACCCATGGCTACACCTTC.